These 15 T cell receptor beta chains came from one sample sequenced in a study of blood T cell repertoires in COVID-19. Data came from immunoSEQ multiplex PCR; TCRdb stores just in-frame clones and leaves some out. The sample lists 70,000 to 95,000 clones; roughly 80% were seen once. Source material: peripheral blood. The source of these receptors is a human donor in a cohort sampled during active COVID-19.

The V gene is TRBV5-1, the J gene TRBJ2-7, with 9 bases identical to TRBD1. The J segment lost 2 bases and the V segment lost 4 bases, leaving 4 bases of the junction unmatched. Germline V lookup: CDR1 SGHRS, CDR2 YFSETQ. The CDR3 loop spans 14 amino acids. The CDR3 is CASSPRTGAYEQYF. Written as DNA, the CDR3 is TGCGCCAGCAGCCCCCGGACAGGGGCCTACGAGCAGTACTTC.

The chain combines TRBV29-1 with TRBJ2-6; 9 nucleotides line up with TRBD1. The CDR3 covers 16 residues. The germline CDR1 and CDR2 sequences are SQVTM and ANQGSEA. V gave up 4 bases and J gave up 1 base; unmatched junction bases: 5. This chain's CDR3 is CSVAGQGPSGANVLTF. As DNA, the CDR3 is TGCAGCGTTGCTGGACAGGGGCCTTCTGGGGCCAACGTCCTGACTTTC.

The chain carries TRBV6-6 and TRBJ1-4; tentatively, D is TRBD1 (5 bases). Trimming stripped 0 bases from V and 5 bases from J, with 13 bases between. Germline CDR1 MNHNY, CDR2 SVGAGI (reference sequence). This CDR3 has 16 residues. CDR3 DNA: TGTGCCAGCAGTTACTCGACGAGGCGGGGCAATGAAAAACTGTTTTTT. Protein: CASSYSTRRGNEKLFF.

The V call is TRBV6-6, the J call TRBJ2-7; 7 positions agree with TRBD1. In germline, CDR1 is MNHNY, CDR2 SVGAGI (reference sequence). The trim removed 9 bases at V and 2 bases at J, leaving 4 bases unmatched. This CDR3 comprises 12 residues. The CDR3 here is CASRDSPYEQYF. The DNA of the CDR3 is TGTGCCAGTCGGGACAGTCCCTACGAGCAGTACTTC.

The chain is built from TRBV2 and TRBJ2-1; D ambiguous. The ends were cut back, 4 bases at V and 2 bases at J, with 12 bases in the middle. This CDR3 contains 15 residues. Germline-derived CDR1 and CDR2 are SNHLY and FYNNEI. The CDR3 here is CASSVSTPPYNEQFF. DNA for the CDR3: TGTGCCAGCAGTGTTTCGACTCCTCCCTACAATGAGCAGTTCTTC.

The V call is TRBV28, the J call TRBJ2-7; no firm D call. The V gene's germline CDR1 is MDHEN and CDR2 SYDVKM. The V end was cut by 6 bases, the J end by 3 bases, with 9 bases between. The CDR3 contains 12 residues. The CDR3 nucleotides are TGTGCCAGCAGCCGGGTCTTCTACGAGCAGTACTTC. Translation: CASSRVFYEQYF.

The chain carries TRBV5-1 and TRBJ2-7; 7 bases agree with TRBD1. CDR1 and CDR2 (germline): SGHRS, YFSETQ. Trimming took 1 base from V and 0 from J; bases not matched to a gene: 7. CDR3 length: 16 amino acids. CDR3 amino acids: CASSLLGRTGSYEQYF. DNA for the CDR3: TGCGCCAGCAGCTTGTTGGGCCGGACAGGCTCCTACGAGCAGTACTTC. Combining the CDR3 with reference TRBV5-1 and TRBJ2-7 gives the whole variable domain KAGVTQTPRYLIKTRGQQVTLSCSPISGHRSVSWYQQTPGQGLQFLFEYFSETQRNKGNFPGRFSGRQFSNSRSEMNVSTLELGDSALYLCASSLLGRTGSYEQYFGPGTRLTVT.

This chain links TRBV12-3 or TRBV12-4 with TRBJ1-1; D is unclear. The CDR3 sequence is 12 residues long. Between the trimmed V and J ends, which lost 7 bases and 5 bases, there was a span of 11 bases. The DNA of the CDR3 is TGTGCCAGCACCGATGGAGGGACTGAAGCTTTCTTT. Protein sequence: CASTDGGTEAFF.

This clone was recorded a few times. The V and J genes are TRBV19 and TRBJ1-2; 10 positions match TRBD1. The V gene end was trimmed by 5 bases and the J gene end by 4 bases; junction bases not matched to a gene: 7. This CDR3 contains 15 residues. The germline CDR1 and CDR2 sequences are LNHDA and SQIVND (reference sequence). The DNA for the CDR3 is TGTGCCAGTAGTCCCGGGACAGGGGTGGGCTATGGCTACACCTTC. Translating gives CASSPGTGVGYGYTF.

The chain employs TRBV6-5 and TRBJ1-6, with D possibly TRBD1 on 6 matching bases. Trimming removed 7 bases at V and 6 bases at J, with 16 bases between. Germline values: CDR1 MNHEY, CDR2 SVGAGI. The CDR3 is 15 amino acids. The CDR3 sequence is CASIGGGISNSPLHF. The CDR3 region has the DNA TGTGCCAGCATAGGCGGGGGCATTAGTAATTCACCCCTCCACTTT.

The gene calls are TRBV7-3 and TRBJ2-3, with 10 bases aligning to TRBD2. V shed 3 bases and J 3 bases; nucleotides not matched to a gene: 3. Germline CDR1 is SGHTA and CDR2 is FQGTGA. The CDR3 loop spans 15 amino acids. The CDR3 is CASSFSGGMTDTQYF. In nucleotides, the CDR3 is TGTGCCAGCAGCTTTAGCGGGGGGATGACAGATACGCAGTATTTT.

This sequence joins TRBV4-2 and TRBJ2-7; the D gene is possibly TRBD2 (6 bases). V was clipped by 2 bases and J by 2 bases, with 13 bases between them. The length of the CDR3 is 15 residues. CDR1 and CDR2 from the germline V gene are LGHNA and YNFKEQ. The CDR3 loop is CASSQIRDFTYEQYF. Written as DNA, the CDR3 is TGTGCCAGCAGCCAAATCCGGGACTTTACCTACGAGCAGTACTTC.

The chain has TRBV3-1 (or the pseudogene TRBV3-2) and TRBJ2-2; 9 nucleotides line up with TRBD1. There are 20 residues in the CDR3. Germline CDR1 reads LGHDT; CDR2 reads YNNKEL (reference sequence). J was trimmed by 1 base and V by 5 bases; bases with no gene match: 17. The CDR3 loop is CASSGRQGGPSTVNTGELFF. The CDR3, as DNA: TGTGCCAGCAGCGGCCGACAGGGGGGCCCCTCGACAGTGAACACCGGGGAGCTGTTTTTT.

The chain recombines TRBV5-1 with TRBJ2-2; 7 bases line up with TRBD1. Germline trimming cut 4 bases from V and 4 bases from J; bases unmatched to any gene: 10. Per germline, CDR1 SGHRS and CDR2 YFSETQ. The CDR3 consists of 16 residues. The CDR3 bases are TGCGCCAGCAGCCTAAATACAGGGGCTCGCACCGGGGAGCTGTTTTTT. Translated: CASSLNTGARTGELFF. Complete variable domain (other parts from reference TRBV5-1 and TRBJ2-2): KAGVTQTPRYLIKTRGQQVTLSCSPISGHRSVSWYQQTPGQGLQFLFEYFSETQRNKGNFPGRFSGRQFSNSRSEMNVSTLELGDSALYLCASSLNTGARTGELFFGEGSRLTVL.

The chain couples TRBV29-1 to TRBJ2-6; D might be TRBD1 (6 bases). V gave up 5 bases and J gave up 0 bases, with 8 bases separating them. Germline V gene lookup returns CDR1 SQVTM and CDR2 ANQGSEA. The CDR3 has 14 residues. CDR3 nucleotides: TGCAGCGTTCTGGGGGCCTCTGGGGCCAACGTCCTGACTTTC. Its protein is CSVLGASGANVLTF.